The clone carrying this T cell receptor (beta chain) showed up just a few times. What it recognizes is unknown. Russia was home to the donors, healthy Caucasian individuals aged roughly 6 to 90. With a J-beta primer mix and a sample-barcoded 5' primer, a second PCR ran about 6 to 11 cycles. Each cDNA was tagged by a template-switch adaptor containing 12 random nucleotides. TCRdb ran MiXCR on the 5' RACE reads and lists one entry per CDR3 protein. In the table there are approximately 850,000 distinct CDR3 sequences, 58% of which are singletons. The data were taken from a study of blood T cells in healthy people across ages. Study-wide findings and caveats: A strong correlation was found between TCR beta diversity and the percentage of naive T cells. Considered underestimates were the diversity estimates obtained from one million T cells.

The CDR3 length is 13 residues. Looked up from germline, CDR1 is KGHDR and CDR2 is SFDVKD. V lost 9 bases and J 4 bases, leaving 14 bases between the germline ends. This sequence was found in a man younger than 40 in good health. Input material: blood. The chain is built from TRBV24-1 and TRBJ2-5; the D is unclear. The CDR3 nucleotides are TGTGCCACCGGCGACACCCAAGGAGAGACCCAGTACTTC. It specifies CATGDTQGETQYF.